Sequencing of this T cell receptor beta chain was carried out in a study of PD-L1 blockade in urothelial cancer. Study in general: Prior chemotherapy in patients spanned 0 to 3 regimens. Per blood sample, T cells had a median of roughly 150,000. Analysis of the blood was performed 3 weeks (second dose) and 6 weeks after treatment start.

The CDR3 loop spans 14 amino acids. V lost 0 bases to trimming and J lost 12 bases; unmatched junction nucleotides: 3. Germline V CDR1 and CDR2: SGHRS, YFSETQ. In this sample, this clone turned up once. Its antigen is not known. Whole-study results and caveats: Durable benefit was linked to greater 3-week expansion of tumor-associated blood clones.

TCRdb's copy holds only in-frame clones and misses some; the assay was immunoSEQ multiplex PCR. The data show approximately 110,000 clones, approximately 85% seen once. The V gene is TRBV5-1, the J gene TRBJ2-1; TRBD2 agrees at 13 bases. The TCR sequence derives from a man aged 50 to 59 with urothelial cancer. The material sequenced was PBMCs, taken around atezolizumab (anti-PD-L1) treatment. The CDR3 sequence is CASSLGTSGSAQFF. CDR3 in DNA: TGCGCCAGCAGCTTGGGGACTAGCGGGAGCGCGCAGTTCTTC.